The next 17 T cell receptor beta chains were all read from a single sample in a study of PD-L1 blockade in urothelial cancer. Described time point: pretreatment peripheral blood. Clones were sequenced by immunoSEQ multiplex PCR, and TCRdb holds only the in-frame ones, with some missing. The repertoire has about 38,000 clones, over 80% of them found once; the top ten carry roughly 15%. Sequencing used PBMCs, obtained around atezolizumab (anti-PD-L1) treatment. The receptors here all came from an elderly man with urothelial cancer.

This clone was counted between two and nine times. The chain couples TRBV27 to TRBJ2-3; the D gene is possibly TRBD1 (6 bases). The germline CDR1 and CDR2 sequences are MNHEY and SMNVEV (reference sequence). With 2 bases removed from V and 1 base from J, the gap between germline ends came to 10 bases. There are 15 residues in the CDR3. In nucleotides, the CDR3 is TGTGCCAGCAGTTTAGGCCAGGGGCGCACAGATACGCAGTATTTT. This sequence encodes CASSLGQGRTDTQYF.

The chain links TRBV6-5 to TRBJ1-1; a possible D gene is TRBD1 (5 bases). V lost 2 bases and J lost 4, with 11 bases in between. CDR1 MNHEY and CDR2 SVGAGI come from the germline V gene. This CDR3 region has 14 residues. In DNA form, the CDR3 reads TGTGCCAGCAGTTACCCTGGGAGGGGCACTGAAGCTTTCTTT. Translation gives CASSYPGRGTEAFF.

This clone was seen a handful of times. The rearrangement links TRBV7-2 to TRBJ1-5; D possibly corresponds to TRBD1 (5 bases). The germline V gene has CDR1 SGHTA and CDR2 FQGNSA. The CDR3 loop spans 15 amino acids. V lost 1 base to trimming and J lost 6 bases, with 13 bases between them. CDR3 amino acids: CASSLGSGIGQPQHF. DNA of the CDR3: TGTGCCAGCAGCTTAGGGTCAGGGATCGGTCAGCCCCAGCATTTT. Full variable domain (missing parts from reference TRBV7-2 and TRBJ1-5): GAGVSQSPSNKVTEKGKDVELRCDPISGHTALYWYRQSLGQGLEFLIYFQGNSAPDKSGLPSDRFSAERTGGSVSTLTIQRTQQEDSAVYLCASSLGSGIGQPQHFGDGTRLSIL.

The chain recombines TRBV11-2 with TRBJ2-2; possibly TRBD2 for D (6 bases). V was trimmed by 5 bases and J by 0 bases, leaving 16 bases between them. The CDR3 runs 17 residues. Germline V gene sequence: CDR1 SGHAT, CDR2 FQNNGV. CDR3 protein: CASSLRGGATNTGELFF. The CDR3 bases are TGTGCCAGCAGCCTGAGGGGCGGGGCGACGAACACCGGGGAGCTGTTTTTT.

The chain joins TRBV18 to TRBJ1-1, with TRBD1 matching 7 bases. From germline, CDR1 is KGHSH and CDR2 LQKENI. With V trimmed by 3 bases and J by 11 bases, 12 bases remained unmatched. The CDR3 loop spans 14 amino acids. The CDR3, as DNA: TGTGCCAGCTCACCCGCCGCGGCGGGACAGAGGGCTTTCTTT. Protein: CASSPAAAGQRAFF.

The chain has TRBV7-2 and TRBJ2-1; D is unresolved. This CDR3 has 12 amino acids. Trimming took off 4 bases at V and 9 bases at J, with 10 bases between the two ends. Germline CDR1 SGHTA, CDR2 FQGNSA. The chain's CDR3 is CASSSDSSEQFF. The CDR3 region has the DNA TGTGCCAGCAGCTCCGACTCCAGTGAGCAGTTCTTC.

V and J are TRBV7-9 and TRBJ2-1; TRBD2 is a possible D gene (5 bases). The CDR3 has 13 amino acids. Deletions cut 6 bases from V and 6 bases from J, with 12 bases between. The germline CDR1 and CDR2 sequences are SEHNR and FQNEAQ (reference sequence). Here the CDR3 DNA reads TGTGCCAGCAGGGGTGATCTAGCCAATGAGCAGTTCTTC. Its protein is CASRGDLANEQFF.

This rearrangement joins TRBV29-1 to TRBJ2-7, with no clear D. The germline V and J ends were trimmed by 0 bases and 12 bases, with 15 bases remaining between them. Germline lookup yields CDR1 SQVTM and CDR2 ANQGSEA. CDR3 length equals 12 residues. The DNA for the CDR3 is TGCAGCGTTGAAGAACGTACCGCGGTCCGGTACTTC. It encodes CSVEERTAVRYF.

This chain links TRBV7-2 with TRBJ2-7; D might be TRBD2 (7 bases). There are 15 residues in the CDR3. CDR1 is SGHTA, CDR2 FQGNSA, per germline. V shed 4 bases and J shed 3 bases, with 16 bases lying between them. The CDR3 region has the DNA TGTGCCAGCAGCTCGGGACCCGGGGGGCACTACGAGCAGTACTTC. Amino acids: CASSSGPGGHYEQYF.

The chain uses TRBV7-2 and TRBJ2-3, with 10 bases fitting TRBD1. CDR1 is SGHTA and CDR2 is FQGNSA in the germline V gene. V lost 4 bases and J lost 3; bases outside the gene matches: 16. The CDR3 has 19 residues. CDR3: CASSSPRDRGAIETDTQYF. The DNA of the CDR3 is TGTGCCAGCAGCTCCCCCCGGGACAGGGGAGCAATTGAAACAGATACGCAGTATTTT.

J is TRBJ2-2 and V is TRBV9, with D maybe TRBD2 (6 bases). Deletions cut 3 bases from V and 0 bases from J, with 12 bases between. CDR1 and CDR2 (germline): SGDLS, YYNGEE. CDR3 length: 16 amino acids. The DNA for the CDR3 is TGTGCCAGCAGCGCAAGACTAGAGACGAACACCGGGGAGCTGTTTTTT. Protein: CASSARLETNTGELFF.

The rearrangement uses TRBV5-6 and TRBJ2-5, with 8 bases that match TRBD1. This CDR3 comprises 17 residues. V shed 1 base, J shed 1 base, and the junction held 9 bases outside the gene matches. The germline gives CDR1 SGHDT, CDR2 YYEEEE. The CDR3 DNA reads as TGTGCCAGCAGCTTGTATCAGGGGGCTGGGGGCCAAGAGACCCAGTACTTC. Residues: CASSLYQGAGGQETQYF. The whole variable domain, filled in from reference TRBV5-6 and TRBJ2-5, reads DAGVTQSPTHLIKTRGQQVTLRCSPKSGHDTVSWYQQALGQGPQFIFQYYEEEERQRGNFPDRFSGHQFPNYSSELNVNALLLGDSALYLCASSLYQGAGGQETQYFGPGTRLLVL.

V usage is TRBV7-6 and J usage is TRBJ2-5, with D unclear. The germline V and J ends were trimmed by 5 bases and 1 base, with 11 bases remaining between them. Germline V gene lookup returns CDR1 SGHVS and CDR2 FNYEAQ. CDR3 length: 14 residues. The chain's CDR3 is CASSPTALQETQYF. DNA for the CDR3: TGTGCCAGCAGCCCCACAGCACTCCAAGAGACCCAGTACTTC.

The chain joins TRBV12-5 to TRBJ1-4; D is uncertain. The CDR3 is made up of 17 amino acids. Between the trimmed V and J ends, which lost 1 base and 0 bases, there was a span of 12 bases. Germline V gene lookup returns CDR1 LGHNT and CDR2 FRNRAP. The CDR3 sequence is CASGLDRRGPTNEKLFF. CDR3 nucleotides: TGTGCTAGTGGTTTGGACCGGAGAGGTCCAACTAATGAAAAACTGTTTTTT.

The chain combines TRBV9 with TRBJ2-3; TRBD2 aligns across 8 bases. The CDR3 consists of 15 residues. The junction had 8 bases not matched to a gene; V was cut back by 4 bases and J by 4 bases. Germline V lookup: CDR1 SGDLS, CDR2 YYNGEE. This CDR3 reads CASSLGGGYPDTQYF. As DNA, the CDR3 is TGTGCCAGCAGCCTCGGGGGGGGCTACCCAGATACGCAGTATTTT.

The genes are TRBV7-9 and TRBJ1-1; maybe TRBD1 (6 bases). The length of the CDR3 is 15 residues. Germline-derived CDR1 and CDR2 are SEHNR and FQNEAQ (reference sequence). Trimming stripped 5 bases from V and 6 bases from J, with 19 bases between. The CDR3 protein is CASSRTSGASAEAFF. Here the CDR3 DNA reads TGTGCCAGCAGCCGAACCTCAGGGGCTTCTGCTGAAGCTTTCTTT.

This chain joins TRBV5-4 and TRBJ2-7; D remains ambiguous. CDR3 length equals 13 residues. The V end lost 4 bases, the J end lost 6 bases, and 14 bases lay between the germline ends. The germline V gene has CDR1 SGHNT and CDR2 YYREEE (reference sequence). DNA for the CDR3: TGTGCCAGCAGCCTCTCTAGAGGTCGCGAGCAGTACTTC. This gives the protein CASSLSRGREQYF.